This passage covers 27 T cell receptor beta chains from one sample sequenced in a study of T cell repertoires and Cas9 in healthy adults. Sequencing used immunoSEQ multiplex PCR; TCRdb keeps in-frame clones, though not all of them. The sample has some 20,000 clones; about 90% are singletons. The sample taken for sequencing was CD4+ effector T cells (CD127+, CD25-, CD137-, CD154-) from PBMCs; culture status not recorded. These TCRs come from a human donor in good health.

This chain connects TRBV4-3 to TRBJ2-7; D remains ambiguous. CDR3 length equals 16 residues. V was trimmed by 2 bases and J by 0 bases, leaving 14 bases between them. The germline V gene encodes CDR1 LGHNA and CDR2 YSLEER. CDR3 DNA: TGCGCCAGCAGCCAAAACCTGGCGGCTAGCTCCTACGAGCAGTACTTC. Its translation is CASSQNLAASSYEQYF.

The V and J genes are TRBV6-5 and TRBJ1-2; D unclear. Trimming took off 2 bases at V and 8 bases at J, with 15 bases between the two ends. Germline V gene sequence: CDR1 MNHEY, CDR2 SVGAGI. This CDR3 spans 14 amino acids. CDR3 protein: CASSYGGGRVGYTF. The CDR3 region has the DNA TGTGCCAGCAGTTACGGTGGAGGGAGAGTGGGCTACACCTTC.

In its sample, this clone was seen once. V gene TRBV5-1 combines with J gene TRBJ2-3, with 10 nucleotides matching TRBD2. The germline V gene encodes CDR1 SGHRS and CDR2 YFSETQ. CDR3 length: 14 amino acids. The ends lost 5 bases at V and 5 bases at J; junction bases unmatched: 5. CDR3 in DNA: TGCGCCAGCAGTCCCGGGACTAGCGTAGATACGCAGTATTTT. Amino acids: CASSPGTSVDTQYF.

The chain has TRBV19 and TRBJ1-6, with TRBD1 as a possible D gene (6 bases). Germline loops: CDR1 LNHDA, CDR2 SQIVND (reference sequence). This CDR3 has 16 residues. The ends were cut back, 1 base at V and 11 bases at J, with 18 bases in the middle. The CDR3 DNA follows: TGTGCCAGTAGTATAGCGATCGGACAGCTACATCCACCCCTCCACTTT. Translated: CASSIAIGQLHPPLHF.

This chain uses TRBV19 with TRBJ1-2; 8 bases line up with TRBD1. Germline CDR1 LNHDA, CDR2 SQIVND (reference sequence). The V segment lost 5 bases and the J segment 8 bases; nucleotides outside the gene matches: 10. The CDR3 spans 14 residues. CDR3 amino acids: CASSLGQGLRGYTF. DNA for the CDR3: TGTGCCAGTAGTCTAGGACAGGGTCTACGGGGCTACACCTTC.

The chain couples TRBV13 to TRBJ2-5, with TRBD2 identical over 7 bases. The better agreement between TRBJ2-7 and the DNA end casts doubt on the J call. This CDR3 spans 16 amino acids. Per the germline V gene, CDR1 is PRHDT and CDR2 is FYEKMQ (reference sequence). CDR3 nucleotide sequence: TGTGCCAGCAGCTTAGGGGCACGGGGGGTTGTCGACGAGCAGTACTTC. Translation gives CASSLGARGVVDEQYF.

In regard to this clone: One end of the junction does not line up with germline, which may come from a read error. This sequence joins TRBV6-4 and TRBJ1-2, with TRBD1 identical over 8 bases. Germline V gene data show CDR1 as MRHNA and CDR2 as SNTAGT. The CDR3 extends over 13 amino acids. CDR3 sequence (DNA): TGTGCCAGCAGCCGGGACAGGAACTATGACTACACCTTC. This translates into CASSRDRNYDYTF.

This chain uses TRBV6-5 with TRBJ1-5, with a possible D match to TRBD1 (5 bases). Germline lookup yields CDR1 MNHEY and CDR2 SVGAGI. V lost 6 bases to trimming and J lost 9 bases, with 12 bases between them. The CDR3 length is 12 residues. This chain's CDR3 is CASSQVGRPQHF. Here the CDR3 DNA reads TGTGCCAGCAGCCAGGTGGGGCGGCCCCAGCATTTT.

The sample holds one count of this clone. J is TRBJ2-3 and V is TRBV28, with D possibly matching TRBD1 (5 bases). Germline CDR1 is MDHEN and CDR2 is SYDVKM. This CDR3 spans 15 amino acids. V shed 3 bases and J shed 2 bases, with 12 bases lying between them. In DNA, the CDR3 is TGTGCCAGCAGTTTGGGTGGGGCAAACACAGATACGCAGTATTTT. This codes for CASSLGGANTDTQYF.

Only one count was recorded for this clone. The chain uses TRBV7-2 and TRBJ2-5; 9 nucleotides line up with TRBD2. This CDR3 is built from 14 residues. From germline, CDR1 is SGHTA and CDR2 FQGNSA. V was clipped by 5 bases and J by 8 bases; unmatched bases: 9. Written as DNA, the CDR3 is TGTGCCAGCAGCGGTGCTCTAGCGGGATCTACCCAGTACTTC. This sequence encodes CASSGALAGSTQYF.

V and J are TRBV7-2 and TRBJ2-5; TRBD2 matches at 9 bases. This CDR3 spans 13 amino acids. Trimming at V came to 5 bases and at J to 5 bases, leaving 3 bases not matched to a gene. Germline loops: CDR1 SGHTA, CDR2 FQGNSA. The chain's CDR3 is CASSPGLAETQYF. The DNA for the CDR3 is TGTGCCAGCAGCCCAGGACTAGCGGAGACCCAGTACTTC.

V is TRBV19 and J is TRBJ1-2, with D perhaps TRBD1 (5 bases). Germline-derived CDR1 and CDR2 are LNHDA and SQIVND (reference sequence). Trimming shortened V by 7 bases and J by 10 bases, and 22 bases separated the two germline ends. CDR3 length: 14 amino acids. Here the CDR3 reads CASNRDGPNKVYTF. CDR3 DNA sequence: TGTGCCAGTAATCGGGACGGGCCTAATAAGGTCTACACCTTC.

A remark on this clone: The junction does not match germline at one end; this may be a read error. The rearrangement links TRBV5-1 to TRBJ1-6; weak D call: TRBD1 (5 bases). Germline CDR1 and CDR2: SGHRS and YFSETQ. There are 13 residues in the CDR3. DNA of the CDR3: TGCGCCAGCCGCTTTGGGGGGAATTCACCCCTCCACTTT. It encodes CASRFGGNSPLHF.

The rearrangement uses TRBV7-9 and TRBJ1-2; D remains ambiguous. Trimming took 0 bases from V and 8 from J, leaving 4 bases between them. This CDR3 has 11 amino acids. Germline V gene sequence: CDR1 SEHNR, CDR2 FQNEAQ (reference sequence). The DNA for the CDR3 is TGTGCCAGCAGCTTAGCGGCCGGCTACACCTTC. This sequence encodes CASSLAAGYTF. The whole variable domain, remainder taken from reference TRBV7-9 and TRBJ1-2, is DTGVSQNPRHKITKRGQNVTFRCDPISEHNRLYWYRQTLGQGPEFLTYFQNEAQLEKSRLLSDRFSAERPKGSFSTLEIQRTEQGDSAMYLCASSLAAGYTFGSGTRLTVV.

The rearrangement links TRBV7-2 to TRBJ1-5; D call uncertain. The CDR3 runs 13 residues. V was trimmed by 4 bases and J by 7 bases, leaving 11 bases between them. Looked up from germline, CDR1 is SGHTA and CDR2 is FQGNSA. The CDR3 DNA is TGTGCCAGCAGCTCCCTACCTGGACAGCCCCAGCATTTT. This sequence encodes CASSSLPGQPQHF.

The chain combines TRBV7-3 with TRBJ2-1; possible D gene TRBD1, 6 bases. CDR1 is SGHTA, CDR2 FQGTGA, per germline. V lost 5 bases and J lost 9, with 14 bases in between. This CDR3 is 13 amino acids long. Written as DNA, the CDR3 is TGTGCCAGCAGCCCCTACAGGGAAGCTGAGCAGTTCTTC. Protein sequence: CASSPYREAEQFF.

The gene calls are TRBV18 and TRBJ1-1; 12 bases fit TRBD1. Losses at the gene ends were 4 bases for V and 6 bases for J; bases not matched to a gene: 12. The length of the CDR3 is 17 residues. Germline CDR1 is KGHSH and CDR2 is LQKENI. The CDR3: CASSRKSSGTGGPEAFF. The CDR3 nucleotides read TGTGCCAGCTCACGAAAATCATCGGGGACAGGGGGCCCTGAAGCTTTCTTT.

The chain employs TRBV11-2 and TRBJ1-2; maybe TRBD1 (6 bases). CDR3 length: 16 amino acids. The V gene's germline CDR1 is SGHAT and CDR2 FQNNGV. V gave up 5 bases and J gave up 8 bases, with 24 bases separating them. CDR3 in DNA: TGTGCCAGCAGCAGCTTAGCTGGCAGGGGTAGTAAGGGCTACACCTTC. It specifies CASSSLAGRGSKGYTF.

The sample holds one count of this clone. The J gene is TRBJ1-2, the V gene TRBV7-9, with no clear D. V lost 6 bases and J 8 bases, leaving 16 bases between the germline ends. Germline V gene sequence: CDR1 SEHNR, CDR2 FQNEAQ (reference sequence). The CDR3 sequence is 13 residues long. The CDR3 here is CASRFPPAQGYTF. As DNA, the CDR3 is TGTGCCAGCAGATTCCCCCCGGCTCAGGGCTACACCTTC.

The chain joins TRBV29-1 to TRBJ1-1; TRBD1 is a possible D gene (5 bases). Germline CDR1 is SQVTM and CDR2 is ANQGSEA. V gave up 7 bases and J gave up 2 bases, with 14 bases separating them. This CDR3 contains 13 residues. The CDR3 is CSAASTANTEAFF. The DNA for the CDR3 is TGCAGCGCAGCTTCGACAGCTAACACTGAAGCTTTCTTT.

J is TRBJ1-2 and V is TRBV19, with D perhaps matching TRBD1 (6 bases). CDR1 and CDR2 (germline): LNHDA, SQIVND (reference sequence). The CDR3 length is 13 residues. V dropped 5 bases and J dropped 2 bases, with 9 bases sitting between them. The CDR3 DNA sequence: TGTGCCAGTAGTGGGACACCAAACTATGGCTACACCTTC. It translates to CASSGTPNYGYTF.

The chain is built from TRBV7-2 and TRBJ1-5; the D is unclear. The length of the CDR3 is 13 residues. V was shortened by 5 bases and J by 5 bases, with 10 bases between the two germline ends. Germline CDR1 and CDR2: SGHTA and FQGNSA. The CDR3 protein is CASSPRMDQPQHF. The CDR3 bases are TGTGCCAGCAGCCCCCGGATGGATCAGCCCCAGCATTTT.

In DNA, the CDR3 is TGCGCCAGCAGCCAAGATGGTCGGACAGGGACCTCCTACGAGCAGTACTTC. It specifies CASSQDGRTGTSYEQYF. This rearrangement joins TRBV4-1 to TRBJ2-7, with 8 nucleotides matching TRBD1. After removal of 0 bases from V and 0 bases from J, the junction contained 7 bases not matched to a gene. From germline, CDR1 is MGHRA and CDR2 YSYEKL. The CDR3 spans 17 residues.

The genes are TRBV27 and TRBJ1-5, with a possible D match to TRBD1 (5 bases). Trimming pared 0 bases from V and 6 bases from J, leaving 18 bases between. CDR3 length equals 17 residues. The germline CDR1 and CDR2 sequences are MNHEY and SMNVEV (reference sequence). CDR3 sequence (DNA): TGTGCCAGCAGTTTATCGGAGGGACTCCGGCGGGGTCAGCCCCAGCATTTT. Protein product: CASSLSEGLRRGQPQHF.

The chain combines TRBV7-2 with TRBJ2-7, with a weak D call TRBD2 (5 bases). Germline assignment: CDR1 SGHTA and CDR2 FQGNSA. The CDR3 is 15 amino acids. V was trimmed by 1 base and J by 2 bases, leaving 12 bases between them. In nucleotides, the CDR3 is TGTGCCAGCAGCTTAGGCGGACTCCGAGCCTACGAGCAGTACTTC. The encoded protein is CASSLGGLRAYEQYF.

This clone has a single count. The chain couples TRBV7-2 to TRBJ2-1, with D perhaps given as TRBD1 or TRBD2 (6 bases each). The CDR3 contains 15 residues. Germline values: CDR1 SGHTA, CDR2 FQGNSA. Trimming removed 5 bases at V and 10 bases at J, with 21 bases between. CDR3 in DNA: TGTGCCAGCAGCGGCCAGACAGGAGGGCTAGTCGAGCAGTTCTTC. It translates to CASSGQTGGLVEQFF.

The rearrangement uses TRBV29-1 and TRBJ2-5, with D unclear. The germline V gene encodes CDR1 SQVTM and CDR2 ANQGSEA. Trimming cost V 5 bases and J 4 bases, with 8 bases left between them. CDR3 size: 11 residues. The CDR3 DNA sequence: TGCAGCGTTTCGAATGGAGAGACCCAGTACTTC. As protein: CSVSNGETQYF.